The next 32 T cell receptor beta chains were all read from a single sample in a study of regulatory dendritic cells for organ transplantation. Measured with immunoSEQ multiplex PCR; TCRdb has only the in-frame clones, and not every one. Here the sample spans approximately 9,300 clones, approximately 65% being singletons. These receptors lack a known antigen. CFSE-labeled sorted T cells met regulatory or mature dendritic cells for approximately 5 days. Material for sequencing was naive CD4+ T cells from blood cultured with dendritic cells. Subset meaning: CD45RA+ naive T cells. These receptors were taken from a human donor in good health.

The CDR3 DNA reads TGTGCCAGCATCCCGGGACAGACCATTTACGAGCAGTACTTC. It encodes CASIPGQTIYEQYF. This chain links TRBV2 with TRBJ2-7; 7 positions match TRBD1. The J segment lost 4 bases and the V segment lost 7 bases, leaving 10 bases of the junction unmatched. Germline V gene lookup returns CDR1 SNHLY and CDR2 FYNNEI. CDR3 length: 14 residues. The entire variable domain, with the rest obtained from reference TRBV2 and TRBJ2-7, is as follows: EPEVTQTPSHQVTQMGQEVILRCVPISNHLYFYWYRQILGQKVEFLVSFYNNEISEKSEIFDDQFSVERPDGSNFTLKIRSTKLEDSAMYFCASIPGQTIYEQYFGPGTRLTVT.

This clone was seen a few times. The chain joins TRBV19 to TRBJ1-1; D gene ambiguous. The CDR3 runs 13 residues. V lost 11 bases and J 0 bases, leaving 13 bases between the germline ends. CDR1 is LNHDA, CDR2 SQIVND, per germline (reference sequence). The CDR3 loop is CASRGQMNTEAFF. The CDR3 DNA reads as TGTGCCTCTAGAGGGCAGATGAACACTGAAGCTTTCTTT.

This chain links TRBV19 with TRBJ2-1, with 7 bases matching TRBD2. V shed 5 bases and J 1 base; nucleotides not matched to a gene: 5. The CDR3 has 15 residues. Germline V lookup: CDR1 LNHDA, CDR2 SQIVND (reference sequence). CDR3 protein: CASSASGGSYNEQFF. In nucleotides, the CDR3 is TGTGCCAGTAGTGCGTCGGGGGGTTCCTACAATGAGCAGTTCTTC.

This rearrangement joins TRBV2 to TRBJ1-5; D may be TRBD1 (6 bases). This CDR3 has 14 residues. The V gene's germline CDR1 is SNHLY and CDR2 FYNNEI. V shed 2 bases and J shed 5 bases, with 10 bases lying between them. In nucleotides, the CDR3 is TGTGCCAGCAGTGAAAGGGGGGGAGATCAGCCCCAGCATTTT. This gives the protein CASSERGGDQPQHF.

This clone was seen a few times. V and J are TRBV18 and TRBJ1-4, with TRBD1 matching over 7 bases. The CDR3 sequence is 15 residues long. Germline V gene sequence: CDR1 KGHSH, CDR2 LQKENI. V was pared by 1 base and J by 6 bases, with 5 bases of the junction left unmatched. The CDR3: CASSPQGAGDEKLFF. CDR3 DNA sequence: TGTGCCAGCTCACCACAGGGGGCCGGTGATGAAAAACTGTTTTTT.

The chain links TRBV6-1 to TRBJ1-6, with 9 bases that match TRBD1. J gave up 8 bases and V 5 bases, and 7 bases lay outside the gene matches. The germline gives CDR1 MNHNS, CDR2 SASEGT. The CDR3 runs to 15 residues. The CDR3 region is CASSIDRGGHSPLHF. DNA of the CDR3: TGTGCCAGCAGTATAGACAGGGGGGGTCATTCACCCCTCCACTTT.

The chain recombines TRBV11-2 with TRBJ2-1; D is possibly TRBD2 (7 bases). The germline V gene encodes CDR1 SGHAT and CDR2 FQNNGV. V gave up 8 bases and J gave up 13 bases, with 18 bases separating them. The CDR3 sequence is 12 residues long. The CDR3 region has the DNA TGTGCCAGCGGAAGGGAGGGGGGAGACCAGTTCTTC. It yields the protein CASGREGGDQFF. The entire variable domain, with the rest obtained from reference TRBV11-2 and TRBJ2-1, is as follows: EAGVAQSPRYKIIEKRQSVAFWCNPISGHATLYWYQQILGQGPKLLIQFQNNGVVDDSQLPKDRFSAERLKGVDSTLKIQPAKLEDSAVYLCASGREGGDQFFGPGTRLTVL.

The chain carries TRBV5-1 and TRBJ1-6, with TRBD1 as a possible D gene (6 bases). Germline CDR1 is SGHRS and CDR2 is YFSETQ. CDR3 length: 16 residues. Trimming took off 0 bases at V and 8 bases at J, with 15 bases between the two ends. The CDR3 DNA sequence: TGCGCCAGCAGCTTGGGAACAGGGTTGAGAGATTCACCCCTCCACTTT. It is translated as CASSLGTGLRDSPLHF. Complete variable domain (other parts from reference TRBV5-1 and TRBJ1-6): KAGVTQTPRYLIKTRGQQVTLSCSPISGHRSVSWYQQTPGQGLQFLFEYFSETQRNKGNFPGRFSGRQFSNSRSEMNVSTLELGDSALYLCASSLGTGLRDSPLHFGNGTRLTVT.

The V call is TRBV4-3, the J call TRBJ2-3; D ambiguous. Trimming removed 3 bases at V and 3 bases at J, with 19 bases between. Looked up from germline, CDR1 is LGHNA and CDR2 is YSLEER. The CDR3 has 17 residues. The CDR3 DNA sequence: TGCGCCAGCAGCCAGTCCCCCGACAAATACTCTACAGATACGCAGTATTTT. Translation gives CASSQSPDKYSTDTQYF.

CDR3 in DNA: TGTGCCAGCAGCTTAGAACTAGCCTCCTACAATGAGCAGTTCTTC. Protein: CASSLELASYNEQFF. This sequence joins TRBV7-2 and TRBJ2-1; tentatively, D is TRBD2 (6 bases). Trimming shortened V by 1 base and J by 0 bases, and 7 bases separated the two germline ends. The CDR3 contains 15 residues. Germline V lookup: CDR1 SGHTA, CDR2 FQGNSA.

This clone has more than one count but fewer than ten. V and J are TRBV27 and TRBJ2-7; 9 nucleotides align to TRBD1. V shed 6 bases and J 4 bases; nucleotides not matched to a gene: 7. Germline V gene data show CDR1 as MNHEY and CDR2 as SMNVEV (reference sequence). The CDR3 totals 14 residues. The CDR3 reads CASSKRDRAYEQYF. In nucleotides, the CDR3 is TGTGCCAGCAGCAAGAGGGACAGGGCATACGAGCAGTACTTC.

This clone was seen a few times. J is TRBJ2-1 and V is TRBV6-1, with 13 bases fitting TRBD2. With V trimmed by 1 base and J by 9 bases, 9 bases remained unmatched. This CDR3 is built from 17 residues. Germline-derived CDR1 and CDR2 are MNHNS and SASEGT. CDR3 in amino acids: CASSEGGGLAGSGEQFF. The CDR3 DNA reads as TGTGCCAGCAGTGAAGGAGGGGGACTAGCGGGGTCGGGTGAGCAGTTCTTC.

The chain couples TRBV6-1 to TRBJ1-1, with D tentatively TRBD1 (6 bases). V was shortened by 2 bases and J by 0 bases, with 16 bases between the two germline ends. The germline gives CDR1 MNHNS, CDR2 SASEGT. The CDR3 is 17 residues long. CDR3 loop: CASSESRGRLLNTEAFF. The CDR3, as DNA: TGTGCCAGCAGTGAATCCAGGGGACGCCTTCTGAACACTGAAGCTTTCTTT.

The chain couples TRBV19 to TRBJ1-1; possible D gene TRBD1, 5 bases. The CDR3 sequence is 15 residues long. V shed 3 bases and J shed 0 bases, with 11 bases lying between them. The V gene's germline CDR1 is LNHDA and CDR2 SQIVND (reference sequence). In nucleotides, the CDR3 is TGTGCCAGTAGTATTTATGGGGGGTTGAACACTGAAGCTTTCTTT. Its translation: CASSIYGGLNTEAFF.

This clone was counted between two and nine times. V and J are TRBV7-2 and TRBJ1-6; the D gene is possibly TRBD1 (5 bases). Trimming took 2 bases from V and 7 from J, leaving 12 bases between them. Germline CDR1 and CDR2: SGHTA and FQGNSA. CDR3 size: 15 residues. The CDR3 sequence is CASSLSRVTNSPLHF. The CDR3 DNA is TGTGCCAGCAGCTTATCCAGGGTAACGAATTCACCCCTCCACTTT.

The count of this clone is one. The chain couples TRBV18 to TRBJ1-5; a possible D gene is TRBD1 (5 bases). The CDR3 is 16 amino acids. Germline V lookup: CDR1 KGHSH, CDR2 LQKENI. V lost 3 bases, J lost 2 bases, and 14 bases lay in between. DNA of the CDR3: TGTGCCAGCTCACCCGGAGGAGGGGTAGGCAATCAGCCCCAGCATTTT. It codes for CASSPGGGVGNQPQHF.

By sample fraction, this clone is medium-sized. The chain has TRBV10-3 and TRBJ1-2; 10 nucleotides agree with TRBD1. This CDR3 has 11 residues. The germline CDR1 and CDR2 sequences are ENHRY and SYGVKD. J gave up 6 bases and V 10 bases, and 2 bases lay outside the gene matches. CDR3 nucleotide sequence: TGTGCCACGGACAGGGGGAATGGCTACACCTTC. Translation gives CATDRGNGYTF.

This rearrangement joins TRBV5-1 to TRBJ1-2; no definite D call. This CDR3 is built from 15 residues. V lost 2 bases and J lost 0, with 11 bases in between. CDR1 is SGHRS, CDR2 YFSETQ, per germline. CDR3 sequence (DNA): TGCGCCAGCAGCTTTACCCAGGAATCTAACTATGGCTACACCTTC. Amino acids: CASSFTQESNYGYTF.

V and J are TRBV5-4 and TRBJ2-2; D possibly corresponds to TRBD1 (7 bases). The V gene's germline CDR1 is SGHNT and CDR2 YYREEE (reference sequence). Deletions cut 3 bases from V and 4 bases from J, with 16 bases between. The CDR3 is 16 residues long. The CDR3 loop is CASSSPRDSFTGELFF. The CDR3 bases are TGTGCCAGCAGCTCCCCGCGGGACAGCTTCACCGGGGAGCTGTTTTTT.

Only a few counts were recorded for this clone. The rearrangement links TRBV2 to TRBJ2-3, with 13 bases matching TRBD2. CDR1 is SNHLY and CDR2 is FYNNEI in the germline V gene. The CDR3 extends over 14 amino acids. After removal of 6 bases from V and 5 bases from J, the junction contained 2 bases not matched to a gene. Written as DNA, the CDR3 is TGTGCCAGCAGAGGACTAGCGGGGGTAGATACGCAGTATTTT. Translated: CASRGLAGVDTQYF.

In this sample, this clone turned up a few times. The gene calls are TRBV5-6 and TRBJ1-1, with D tentatively TRBD1 (6 bases). The CDR3 sequence is 15 residues long. CDR1 and CDR2 from the germline V gene are SGHDT and YYEEEE. V was trimmed by 4 bases and J by 7 bases, leaving 20 bases between them. In DNA, the CDR3 is TGTGCCAGCAGCCCCGGGCCCAGGGGCCCCCTTGAAGCTTTCTTT. Amino acid sequence: CASSPGPRGPLEAFF.

This chain connects TRBV7-8 to TRBJ2-7; the D gene is possibly TRBD2 (6 bases). The germline V gene has CDR1 SGHVS and CDR2 FQNEAQ. This CDR3 contains 14 residues. The V end was cut by 5 bases, the J end by 4 bases, with 15 bases between. CDR3 region: CASSPTGTSYEQYF. CDR3 nucleotide sequence: TGTGCCAGCAGCCCAACCGGGACTTCATACGAGCAGTACTTC.

This sequence joins TRBV4-1 and TRBJ2-7; 8 nucleotides agree with TRBD1. Germline CDR1 reads MGHRA; CDR2 reads YSYEKL. The CDR3 consists of 15 residues. The ends lost 0 bases at V and 5 bases at J; junction bases unmatched: 6. CDR3 sequence: CASSQELQGADEQYF. CDR3 in DNA: TGCGCCAGCAGCCAAGAGTTGCAGGGGGCCGACGAGCAGTACTTC.

The chain is built from TRBV18 and TRBJ2-2, with 7 bases lining up with TRBD2. Germline lookup yields CDR1 KGHSH and CDR2 LQKENI. The CDR3 loop spans 17 amino acids. The J segment lost 1 base and the V segment lost 5 bases, leaving 10 bases of the junction unmatched. This CDR3 reads CASSSTVIAGNTGELFF. CDR3 coding DNA: TGTGCCAGCTCATCCACCGTAATAGCGGGGAACACCGGGGAGCTGTTTTTT.

J is TRBJ1-2 and V is TRBV5-4, with a possible D match to TRBD1 (6 bases). The length of the CDR3 is 13 residues. CDR1 and CDR2 from the germline V gene are SGHNT and YYREEE (reference sequence). With 6 bases removed from V and 6 bases from J, the gap between germline ends came to 15 bases. The CDR3 DNA reads as TGTGCCAGCAAAAAAACAGGGTTAGATGGCTACACCTTC. It is translated as CASKKTGLDGYTF.

This chain links TRBV6-1 with TRBJ2-1; 11 nucleotides line up with TRBD2. V shed 5 bases, J shed 4 bases, and the junction held 4 bases outside the gene matches. Germline V gene lookup returns CDR1 MNHNS and CDR2 SASEGT. The CDR3 has 15 residues. Written as DNA, the CDR3 is TGTGCCAGCAGTCTCACTAGCGGGGGTTACAATGAGCAGTTCTTC. Translated: CASSLTSGGYNEQFF.

The gene calls are TRBV5-6 and TRBJ2-1, with 16 bases matching TRBD2. CDR3 length equals 18 residues. The J segment lost 0 bases and the V segment lost 3 bases, leaving 3 bases of the junction unmatched. The V gene's germline CDR1 is SGHDT and CDR2 YYEEEE. CDR3 nucleotide sequence: TGTGCCAGCAGCTGGGGACTAGCGGGGGGGGACTCCTACAATGAGCAGTTCTTC. As protein: CASSWGLAGGDSYNEQFF.

A few counts support this clone. This chain joins TRBV10-3 and TRBJ1-1, with TRBD1 matching over 8 bases. With 1 base clipped from V and 1 base from J, the junction kept 2 bases outside the gene matches. CDR3 length: 15 amino acids. Germline V gene sequence: CDR1 ENHRY, CDR2 SYGVKD. CDR3 region: CAISEYTGGNTEAFF. The CDR3 bases are TGTGCCATCAGTGAGTATACAGGGGGGAACACTGAAGCTTTCTTT.

This clone was seen more than once but under ten times. The chain employs TRBV5-4 and TRBJ2-3; 9 bases line up with TRBD1. The CDR3 totals 16 residues. Germline V gene lookup returns CDR1 SGHNT and CDR2 YYREEE (reference sequence). Trimming cost V 3 bases and J 8 bases; bases outside gene matches: 13. The CDR3 loop reads CASSSPPGQGGGTQYF. CDR3 bases: TGTGCCAGCAGCTCCCCGCCGGGACAGGGAGGTGGTACGCAGTATTTT.

This clone has only a few counts. The chain couples TRBV25-1 to TRBJ2-3; perhaps TRBD1 as D (6 bases). Trimming removed 4 bases from V and 2 bases from J, with 16 bases in between. Germline V gene sequence: CDR1 MGHDK, CDR2 SYGVNS. The CDR3 sequence is 16 residues long. The CDR3 protein is CASSAPWGHNTDTQYF. CDR3 nucleotides: TGTGCCAGCAGTGCCCCATGGGGACACAACACAGATACGCAGTATTTT.

This chain links TRBV7-8 with TRBJ2-1, with a weak D call TRBD1 (6 bases). The CDR3 contains 15 residues. Germline V lookup: CDR1 SGHVS, CDR2 FQNEAQ. V lost 7 bases and J 8 bases, leaving 21 bases between the germline ends. The CDR3 nucleotides read TGTGCCAGCAACTCCCGTATGACAGGCGGCGATGAGCAGTTCTTC. Translation gives CASNSRMTGGDEQFF.

The gene calls are TRBV10-3 and TRBJ2-6; 8 bases are shared with TRBD1. The germline V gene encodes CDR1 ENHRY and CDR2 SYGVKD. J was trimmed by 1 base and V by 10 bases; bases with no gene match: 15. The CDR3 totals 18 residues. The CDR3 DNA sequence: TGTGCCACCGACAGGGGACGAGACCAAGCGTCTGGGGCCAACGTCCTGACTTTC. Translating it yields CATDRGRDQASGANVLTF.